This T cell receptor (beta chain) was captured in a study of blood T cell repertoires in COVID-19. As for the study in general: The samples span acute and convalescent COVID-19 from the United States, Italy and Spain. The cDNA or gDNA used as material had been derived from T cells, B-cell-depleted T cells, or PBMCs.

In the source study's methods: Cell counts per sample came from amplifying reference gene primers. This table comes from immunoSEQ multiplex PCR, and its TCRdb copy is limited to in-frame clones, with some not included. The V and J calls and clone size were taken over from that table, and D and trimming were inferred from the DNA. The data show approximately 250,000 clones, more than 65% seen once. Per the germline V gene, CDR1 is MRHNA and CDR2 is SNTAGT. The CDR3 is made up of 14 amino acids. V was pared by 11 bases and J by 5 bases, with 18 bases between. The source material was peripheral blood. The chain carries TRBV6-4 and TRBJ1-4; a weak D match, TRBD1 (5 bases). The TCR comes from a middle-aged man who had recovered from COVID-19. CDR3: CAFRVSSMNEKLFF. Here the CDR3 DNA reads TGTGCCTTCAGGGTATCTTCAATGAATGAAAAACTGTTTTTT.